The next 5 T cell receptor beta chains were all read from a single sample in a study of T cells in localized non-small cell lung cancer. The table came from immunoSEQ multiplex PCR; TCRdb's copy has only in-frame clones and leaves some out. The table records 30,000 to 35,000 clones, approximately 91% of them present only once. The sample consisted of peripheral blood, taken before any cancer treatment. These receptors were taken from a woman aged 40 to 75 with stage I lung adenocarcinoma.

This clone is a singleton in its sample. The CDR3 loop reads CASSSWGQSNQPQHF. The CDR3 coding sequence is TGTGCCAGTAGTAGTTGGGGACAAAGCAATCAGCCCCAGCATTTT. J is TRBJ1-5 and V is TRBV19; a weak D match, TRBD1 (6 bases). V was cut by 4 bases and J by 1 base, with 11 bases left in between. CDR1 is LNHDA, CDR2 SQIVND, per germline (reference sequence). The CDR3 loop spans 15 amino acids.

The chain recombines TRBV18 with TRBJ1-1; 8 bases agree with TRBD1. Germline V gene sequence: CDR1 KGHSH, CDR2 LQKENI. V gave up 2 bases and J gave up 6 bases; unmatched junction bases: 8. This CDR3 comprises 15 residues. CDR3 in amino acids: CASSPGTGNIAEAFF. DNA of the CDR3: TGTGCCAGCTCACCAGGGACAGGAAATATCGCTGAAGCTTTCTTT.

The chain combines TRBV29-1 with TRBJ1-2; D perhaps matches TRBD1 (5 bases). V dropped 6 bases and J dropped 0 bases, with 14 bases sitting between them. Germline assignment: CDR1 SQVTM and CDR2 ANQGSEA. The CDR3 consists of 14 residues. The CDR3 reads CSVADDSSNYGYTF. The CDR3 DNA reads as TGCAGCGTAGCGGATGACAGCTCTAACTATGGCTACACCTTC.

The chain uses TRBV4-1 and TRBJ2-3; D is unresolved. The CDR3 is 15 residues long. Trimming took off 0 bases at V and 9 bases at J, with 16 bases between the two ends. The V gene's germline CDR1 is MGHRA and CDR2 YSYEKL. The CDR3 is CASSQDGRAVPTQYF. As DNA, the CDR3 is TGCGCCAGCAGCCAAGATGGAAGGGCCGTTCCCACGCAGTATTTT.

This chain uses TRBV6-5 with TRBJ2-1, with a possible D match to TRBD2 (5 bases). With 7 bases removed from V and 3 bases from J, the gap between germline ends came to 16 bases. This CDR3 is built from 15 residues. CDR1 and CDR2 from the germline V gene are MNHEY and SVGAGI. DNA of the CDR3: TGTGCCAGCAAGGGAGCCCGAGACCTCTACAATGAGCAGTTCTTC. Translated: CASKGARDLYNEQFF.